This TCR beta chain derives from a study of T cells after yellow fever vaccination. Across the study: Each low-cell-number fraction was prepared by means of SMART-Seq v4 Ultra Low Input. General study findings and limits: Contaminating bulk clonotypes could be abundant in FACS-sorted repertoires. Just a small share of clonotypes turned up in the CD4 compartment as well as the CD8 compartment.

Germline V lookup: CDR1 SEHNR, CDR2 FQNEAQ (reference sequence). The V end lost 8 bases, the J end lost 4 bases, and 11 bases lay between the germline ends. The length of the CDR3 is 12 residues. As concerns this clonotype: The target antigen is unknown.

5'RACE template switching generated TCR cDNA, adding a universal primer site and UMIs. TCRdb re-called the 5' RACE reads through MiXCR, storing one row per CDR3 protein. The sample contains 80,000 to 100,000 distinct CDR3 sequences, roughly 5.8% of which appear only once. The clonotype comes from a man aged 18 to 29 who received the YFV17D yellow fever vaccine. The source was CD8+ T cells sorted from PBMCs, collected 10 days after the yellow fever booster vaccination. The chain joins TRBV7-9 to TRBJ1-2; D is unresolved. CDR3 residues: CASVTDRYGYTF. The CDR3 DNA sequence: TGTGCCAGCGTAACCGATCGCTATGGCTACACCTTC.